This TCR beta chain was observed in a study of T cells in Graves' hyperthyroidism and ophthalmopathy. General study findings and limits: Ophthalmopathy, as predicted by the model, came a median about seven months after the prediction. Ophthalmopathy was distinguished from stable hyperthyroidism by 13 V-J signatures. Within blood appeared most thyroid clonotypes that had expanded above 0.001.

In its sample, this clonotype was seen many times. Its specificity is not known. Patients were excluded for uncontrolled infection, other autoimmune disease, pregnancy or lactation. This CDR3 has 14 residues. Trimming took 4 bases from V and 2 from J, leaving 15 bases between them. Per germline, CDR1 SQVTM and CDR2 ANQGSEA. Amplification of TCR beta CDR3 regions was performed using RNA transcripts as template. Initially, a first-round RT-PCR of the TCR CDR3 employed the HTBI primer set. One entry per CDR3 protein, called by TCRdb with MiXCR from the multiplex PCR reads. This sample carries about 96,000 distinct CDR3 sequences, under 65% of them seen once, and the ten largest clones take less than 30%.

The sequencing sample was made of blood. The V and J genes are TRBV29-1 and TRBJ2-7; D tentatively reads TRBD1 or TRBD2 (6 bases each). The receptor's source is a woman aged 40 to 55 with Graves' hyperthyroidism. For the CDR3, the DNA is TGCAGCGTTGCTCGGGTGGGGGGCACCTACGAGCAGTACTTC. Translated, it gives CSVARVGGTYEQYF.